In its sample, the clone carrying this T cell receptor beta chain was seen a few times. Its antigen is not known. Primers used in a second PCR of roughly 6 to 11 cycles were a sample-barcoded 5' primer and a J-beta primer mix. The authors tagged each cDNA molecule using a template-switch adaptor with 12 random nucleotides. TCRdb redid the calling of the 5' RACE reads with MiXCR, one entry per CDR3 protein. This table has more than 650,000 distinct CDR3 sequences, about 20% appearing once. The data originate from a study of blood T cells in healthy people across ages. Study findings and constraints: In long-lived donors, naive CD4+ cell counts and diversity exceeded those of aged donors.

Donors were healthy Caucasian individuals from Russia aged about 6 to 90. Germline trimming cut 3 bases from V and 3 bases from J; bases unmatched to any gene: 4. This CDR3 has 14 residues. Germline-derived CDR1 and CDR2 are DFQATT and SNEGSKA (reference sequence). This TCR was recovered from an older man in good health. The sample taken for sequencing was blood. The chain recombines TRBV20-1 with TRBJ1-2; 10 bases match TRBD1. The CDR3 is CSASRDRGDYGYTF. The DNA of the CDR3 is TGCAGTGCTAGTCGGGACAGGGGTGACTATGGCTACACCTTC.